This T cell receptor beta chain was recorded in a study of CD8 T cells in Susac syndrome. CD8+ and CD4+ T cells from blood underwent TCR beta sequencing, which was carried out in a high-throughput format. TEMRA cells were FACS-enriched, unlike CD8+ and CD4+ T cells, which were negatively isolated. RNA totalling about 0.5 to 1 ug underwent reverse transcription with random hexamers. With immunoSEQ multiplex PCR, TCR beta CDR3 was amplified across 54 Vbeta and 13 Jbeta. In TCRdb, the immunoSEQ multiplex PCR reads were re-called with MiXCR into one record per CDR3 protein. The sample consists of 200,000 to 300,000 distinct CDR3 sequences, 95% to 97% of them appearing once. With V trimmed by 5 bases and J by 5 bases, 3 bases remained unmatched. The CDR3 loop spans 13 amino acids.

This chain joins TRBV12-3 or TRBV12-4 and TRBJ1-1; TRBD1 matches 9 bases. The TCR sequence derives from a human donor with Susac syndrome. Sequenced sample: CD4+ T cells from PBMCs. CDR3 DNA sequence: TGTGCCAGCAGTAGGACAGGGGAAACTGAAGCTTTCTTT. This translates into CASSRTGETEAFF.